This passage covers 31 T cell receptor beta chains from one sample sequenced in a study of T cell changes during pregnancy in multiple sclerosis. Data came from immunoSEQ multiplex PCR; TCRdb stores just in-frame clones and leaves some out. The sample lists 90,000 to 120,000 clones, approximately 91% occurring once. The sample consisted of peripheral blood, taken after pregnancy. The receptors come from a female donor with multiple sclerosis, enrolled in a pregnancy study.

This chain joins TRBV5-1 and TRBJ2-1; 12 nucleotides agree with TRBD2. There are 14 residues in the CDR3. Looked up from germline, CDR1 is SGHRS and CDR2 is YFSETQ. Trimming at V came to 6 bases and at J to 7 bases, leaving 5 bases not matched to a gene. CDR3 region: CASTGLAGNNEQFF. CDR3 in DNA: TGCGCCAGCACAGGACTAGCGGGGAATAATGAGCAGTTCTTC.

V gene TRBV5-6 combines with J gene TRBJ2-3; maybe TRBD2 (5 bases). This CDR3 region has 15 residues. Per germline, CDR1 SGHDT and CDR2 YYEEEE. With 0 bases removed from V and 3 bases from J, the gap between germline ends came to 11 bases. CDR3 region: CASSLEPSSTDTQYF. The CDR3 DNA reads TGTGCCAGCAGCTTGGAGCCTAGCTCGACAGATACGCAGTATTTT.

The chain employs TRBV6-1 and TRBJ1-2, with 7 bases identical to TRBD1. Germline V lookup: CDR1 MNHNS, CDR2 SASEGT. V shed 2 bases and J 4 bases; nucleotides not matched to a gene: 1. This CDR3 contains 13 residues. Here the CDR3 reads CASSEQGGYGYTF. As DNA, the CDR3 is TGTGCCAGCAGTGAACAGGGGGGCTATGGCTACACCTTC.

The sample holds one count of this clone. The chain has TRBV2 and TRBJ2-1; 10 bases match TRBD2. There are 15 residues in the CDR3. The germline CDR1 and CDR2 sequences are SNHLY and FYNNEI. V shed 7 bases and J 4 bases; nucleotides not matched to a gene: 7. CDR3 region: CASTRAGGPYNEQFF. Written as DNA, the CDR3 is TGTGCCAGCACCAGAGCGGGGGGGCCGTACAATGAGCAGTTCTTC.

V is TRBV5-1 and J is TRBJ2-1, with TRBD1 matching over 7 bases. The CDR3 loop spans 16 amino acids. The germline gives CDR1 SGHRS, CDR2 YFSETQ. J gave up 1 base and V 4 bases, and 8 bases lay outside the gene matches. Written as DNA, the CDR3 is TGCGCCAGCAGCCCGACAGGGACATCGTCCTACAATGAGCAGTTCTTC. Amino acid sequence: CASSPTGTSSYNEQFF.

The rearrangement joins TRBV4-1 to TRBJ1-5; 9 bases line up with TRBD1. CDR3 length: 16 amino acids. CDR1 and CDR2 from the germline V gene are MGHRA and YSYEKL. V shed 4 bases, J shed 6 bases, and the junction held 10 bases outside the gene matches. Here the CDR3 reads CASSPEAGTGSQPQHF. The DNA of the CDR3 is TGCGCCAGCAGCCCGGAAGCCGGGACAGGGAGTCAGCCCCAGCATTTT.

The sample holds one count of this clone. The CDR3 here is CASRGWRGTGKQETQYF. The CDR3 DNA reads as TGTGCCAGCAGGGGTTGGAGAGGGACAGGGAAACAAGAGACCCAGTACTTC. The chain joins TRBV2 to TRBJ2-5; 9 nucleotides agree with TRBD1. The V gene's germline CDR1 is SNHLY and CDR2 FYNNEI. V was pared by 6 bases and J by 2 bases, with 13 bases of the junction left unmatched. CDR3 length: 17 residues.

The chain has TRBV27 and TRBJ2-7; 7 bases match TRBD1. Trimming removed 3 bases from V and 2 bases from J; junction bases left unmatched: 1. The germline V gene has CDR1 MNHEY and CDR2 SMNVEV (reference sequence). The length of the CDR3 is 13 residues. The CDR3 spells CASSLTGPYEQYF. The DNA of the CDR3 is TGTGCCAGCAGTTTGACAGGGCCCTACGAGCAGTACTTC.

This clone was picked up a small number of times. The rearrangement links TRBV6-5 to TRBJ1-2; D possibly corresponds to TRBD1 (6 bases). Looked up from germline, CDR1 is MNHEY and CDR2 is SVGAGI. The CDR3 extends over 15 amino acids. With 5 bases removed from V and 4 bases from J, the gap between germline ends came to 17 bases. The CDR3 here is CASSRPQGRSYGYTF. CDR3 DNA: TGTGCCAGCAGTCGACCACAGGGAAGGAGCTATGGCTACACCTTC.

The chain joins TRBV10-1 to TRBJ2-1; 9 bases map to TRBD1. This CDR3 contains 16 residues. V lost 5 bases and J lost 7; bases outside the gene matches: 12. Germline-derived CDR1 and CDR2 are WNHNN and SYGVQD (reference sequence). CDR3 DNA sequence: TGCGCCAGCAGTCGGGACAGGGAGTTAACTAGGAATGAGCAGTTCTTC. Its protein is CASSRDRELTRNEQFF.

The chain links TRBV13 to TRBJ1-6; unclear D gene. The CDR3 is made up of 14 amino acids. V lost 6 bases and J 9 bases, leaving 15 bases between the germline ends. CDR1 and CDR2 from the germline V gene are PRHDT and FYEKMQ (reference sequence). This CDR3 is CASRGALSGSPLHF. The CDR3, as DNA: TGTGCCAGCAGGGGTGCGTTGAGCGGTTCACCCCTCCACTTT. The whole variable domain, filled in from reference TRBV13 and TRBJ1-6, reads AAGVIQSPRHLIKEKRETATLKCYPIPRHDTVYWYQQGPGQDPQFLISFYEKMQSDKGSIPDRFSAQQFSDYHSELNMSSLELGDSALYFCASRGALSGSPLHFGNGTRLTVT.

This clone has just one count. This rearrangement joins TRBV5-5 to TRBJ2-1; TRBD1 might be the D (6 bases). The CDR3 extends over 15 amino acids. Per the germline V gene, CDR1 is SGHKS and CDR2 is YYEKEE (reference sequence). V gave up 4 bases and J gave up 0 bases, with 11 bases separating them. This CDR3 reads CASSRGQASYNEQFF. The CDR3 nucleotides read TGTGCCAGCAGCAGGGGACAAGCCTCCTACAATGAGCAGTTCTTC. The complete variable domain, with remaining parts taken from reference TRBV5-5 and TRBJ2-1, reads DAGVTQSPTHLIKTRGQQVTLRCSPISGHKSVSWYQQVLGQGPQFIFQYYEKEERGRGNFPDRFSARQFPNYSSELNVNALLLGDSALYLCASSRGQASYNEQFFGPGTRLTVL.

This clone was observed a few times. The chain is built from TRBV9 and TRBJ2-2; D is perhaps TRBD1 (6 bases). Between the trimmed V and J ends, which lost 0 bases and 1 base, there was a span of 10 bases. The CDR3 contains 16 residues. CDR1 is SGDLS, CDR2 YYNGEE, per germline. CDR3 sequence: CASSVELTGNTGELFF. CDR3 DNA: TGTGCCAGCAGCGTAGAGTTGACAGGGAACACCGGGGAGCTGTTTTTT.

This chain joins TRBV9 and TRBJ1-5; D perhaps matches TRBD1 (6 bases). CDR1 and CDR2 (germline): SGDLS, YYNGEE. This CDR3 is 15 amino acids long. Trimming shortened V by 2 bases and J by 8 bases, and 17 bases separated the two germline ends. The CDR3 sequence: CASSVGQPGPEPQHF. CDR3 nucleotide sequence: TGTGCCAGCAGCGTTGGACAGCCGGGGCCCGAGCCCCAGCATTTT.

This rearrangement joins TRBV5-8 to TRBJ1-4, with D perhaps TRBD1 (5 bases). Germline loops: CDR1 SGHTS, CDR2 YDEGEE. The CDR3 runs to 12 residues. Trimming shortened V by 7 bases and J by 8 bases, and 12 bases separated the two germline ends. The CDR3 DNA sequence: TGTGCCAGCGGTCAGGGAGGAGAAAAACTGTTTTTT. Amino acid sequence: CASGQGGEKLFF.

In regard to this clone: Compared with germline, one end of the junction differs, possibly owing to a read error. The CDR3 reads CASSVDSDTVLHF. The CDR3 DNA reads as TGTGCCAGTAGTGTAGATTCGGACACAGTCCTCCACTTT. The rearrangement joins TRBV19 to TRBJ1-6, with TRBD1 as a possible D gene (5 bases). This CDR3 has 13 residues. The germline gives CDR1 LNHDA, CDR2 SQIVND (reference sequence).

The CDR3 sequence is CASSYSGGSGELFF. The CDR3 coding sequence is TGTGCCAGCAGTTACTCCGGAGGGAGCGGGGAGCTGTTTTTT. V is TRBV6-5 and J is TRBJ2-2, with D perhaps matching TRBD2 (6 bases). The ends were cut back, 0 bases at V and 7 bases at J, with 9 bases in the middle. The CDR3 is 14 amino acids. CDR1 is MNHEY, CDR2 SVGAGI, per germline.

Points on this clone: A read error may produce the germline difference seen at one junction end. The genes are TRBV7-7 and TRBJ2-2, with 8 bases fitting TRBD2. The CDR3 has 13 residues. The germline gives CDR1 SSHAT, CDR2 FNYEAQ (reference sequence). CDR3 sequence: CASSPGGAGELFF. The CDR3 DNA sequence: TGTGCTAGCAGCCCGGGGGGGGCCGGGGAGCTGTTTTTT.

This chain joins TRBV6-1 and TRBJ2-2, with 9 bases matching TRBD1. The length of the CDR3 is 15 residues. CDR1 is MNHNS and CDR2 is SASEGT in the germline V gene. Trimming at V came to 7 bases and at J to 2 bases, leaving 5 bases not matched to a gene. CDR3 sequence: CASTDRGLNTGELFF. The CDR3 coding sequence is TGTGCCAGCACTGACAGGGGGTTAAACACCGGGGAGCTGTTTTTT.

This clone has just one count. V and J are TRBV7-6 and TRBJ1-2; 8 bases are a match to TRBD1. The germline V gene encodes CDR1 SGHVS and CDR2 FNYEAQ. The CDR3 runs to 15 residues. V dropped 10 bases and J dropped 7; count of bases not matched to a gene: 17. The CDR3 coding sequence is TGTGCCACCTCGGGTGCTGACAGGGGATTGGGTGGCTACACCTTC. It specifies CATSGADRGLGGYTF. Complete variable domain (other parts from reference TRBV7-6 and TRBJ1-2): GAGVSQSPRYKVTKRGQDVALRCDPISGHVSLYWYRQALGQGPEFLTYFNYEAQQDKSGLPNDRFSAERPEGSISTLTIQRTEQRDSAMYRCATSGADRGLGGYTFGSGTRLTVV.

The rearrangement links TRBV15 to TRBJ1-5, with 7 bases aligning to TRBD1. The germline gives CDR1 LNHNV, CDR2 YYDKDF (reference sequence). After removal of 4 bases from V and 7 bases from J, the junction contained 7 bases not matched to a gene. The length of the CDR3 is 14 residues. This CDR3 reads CATSKGGGQQPQHF. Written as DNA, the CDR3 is TGTGCCACCAGCAAAGGGGGCGGCCAACAGCCCCAGCATTTT.

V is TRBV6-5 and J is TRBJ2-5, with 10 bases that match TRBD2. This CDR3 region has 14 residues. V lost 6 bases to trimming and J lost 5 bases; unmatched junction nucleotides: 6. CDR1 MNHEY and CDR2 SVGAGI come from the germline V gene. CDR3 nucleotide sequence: TGTGCCAGCAGGCTAGCGGGGGTATGGGAGACCCAGTACTTC. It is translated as CASRLAGVWETQYF.

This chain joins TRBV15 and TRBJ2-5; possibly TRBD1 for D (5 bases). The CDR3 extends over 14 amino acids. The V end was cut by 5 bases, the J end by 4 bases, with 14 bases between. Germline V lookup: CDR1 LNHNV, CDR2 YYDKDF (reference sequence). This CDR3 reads CATSGAAVRETQYF. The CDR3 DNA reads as TGTGCCACCAGCGGGGCGGCGGTACGAGAGACCCAGTACTTC.

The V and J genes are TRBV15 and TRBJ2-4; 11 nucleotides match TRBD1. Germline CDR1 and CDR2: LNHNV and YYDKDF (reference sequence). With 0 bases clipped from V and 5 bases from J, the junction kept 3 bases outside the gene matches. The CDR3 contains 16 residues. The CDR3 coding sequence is TGTGCCACCAGCAGAGATCTGGACAGGGGGCAAAACATTCAGTACTTC. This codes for CATSRDLDRGQNIQYF.

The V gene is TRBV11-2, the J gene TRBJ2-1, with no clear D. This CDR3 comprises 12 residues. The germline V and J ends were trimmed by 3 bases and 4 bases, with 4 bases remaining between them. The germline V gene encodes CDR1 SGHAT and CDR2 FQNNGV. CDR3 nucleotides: TGTGCCAGCAGCTTCCAGTACAATGAGCAGTTCTTC. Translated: CASSFQYNEQFF.

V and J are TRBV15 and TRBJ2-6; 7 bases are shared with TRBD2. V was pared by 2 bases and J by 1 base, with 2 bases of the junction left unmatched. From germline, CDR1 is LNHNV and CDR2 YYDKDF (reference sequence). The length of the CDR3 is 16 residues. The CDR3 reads CATSRKRGSGANVLTF. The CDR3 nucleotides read TGTGCCACCAGCAGAAAGCGGGGTTCTGGGGCCAACGTCCTGACTTTC.

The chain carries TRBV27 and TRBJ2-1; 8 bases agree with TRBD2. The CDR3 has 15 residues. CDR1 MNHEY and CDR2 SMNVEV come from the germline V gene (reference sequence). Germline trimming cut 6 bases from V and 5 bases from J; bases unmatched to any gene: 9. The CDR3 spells CASSSWPAGDNEQFF. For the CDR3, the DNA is TGTGCCAGCAGCTCGTGGCCAGCGGGGGACAATGAGCAGTTCTTC.

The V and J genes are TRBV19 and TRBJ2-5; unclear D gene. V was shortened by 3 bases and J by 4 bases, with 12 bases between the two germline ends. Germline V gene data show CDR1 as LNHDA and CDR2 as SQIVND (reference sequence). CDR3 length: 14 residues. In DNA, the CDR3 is TGTGCCAGTAGTATTCTTCCCCCTCCAGAGACCCAGTACTTC. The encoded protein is CASSILPPPETQYF.

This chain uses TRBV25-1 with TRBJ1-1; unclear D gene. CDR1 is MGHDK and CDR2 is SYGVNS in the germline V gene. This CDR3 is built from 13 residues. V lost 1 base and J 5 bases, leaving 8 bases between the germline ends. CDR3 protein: CASSELLVTEAFF. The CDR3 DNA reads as TGTGCCAGCAGTGAATTATTAGTGACTGAAGCTTTCTTT. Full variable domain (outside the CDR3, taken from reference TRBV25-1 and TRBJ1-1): EADIYQTPRYLVIGTGKKITLECSQTMGHDKMYWYQQDPGMELHLIHYSYGVNSTEKGDLSSESTVSRIRTEHFPLTLESARPSHTSQYLCASSELLVTEAFFGQGTRLTVV.

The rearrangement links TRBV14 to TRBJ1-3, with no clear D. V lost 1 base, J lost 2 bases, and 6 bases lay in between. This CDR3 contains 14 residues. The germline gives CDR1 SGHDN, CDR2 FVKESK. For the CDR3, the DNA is TGTGCCAGCAGCCAAGGGACTCCTGGAAACACCATATATTTT. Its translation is CASSQGTPGNTIYF. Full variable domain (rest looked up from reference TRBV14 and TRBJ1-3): EAGVTQFPSHSVIEKGQTVTLRCDPISGHDNLYWYRRVMGKEIKFLLHFVKESKQDESGMPNNRFLAERTGGTYSTLKVQPAELEDSGVYFCASSQGTPGNTIYFGEGSWLTVV.

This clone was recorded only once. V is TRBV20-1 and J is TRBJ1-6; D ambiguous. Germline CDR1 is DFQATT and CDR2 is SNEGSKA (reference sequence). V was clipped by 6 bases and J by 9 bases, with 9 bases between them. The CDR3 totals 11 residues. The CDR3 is CSAPRGSPLHF. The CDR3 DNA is TGCAGTGCACCCCGGGGTTCACCCCTCCACTTT.